This T cell receptor (beta chain) comes out of a study of blood T cell repertoires in COVID-19. About the research overall: From the United States, Italy and Spain came samples of acute and convalescent COVID-19. Sample material is recorded as cDNA or gDNA derived from T cells, B-cell-depleted T cells, or PBMCs.

Germline-derived CDR1 and CDR2 are MNHEY and SVGEGT. V trimming: 3 bases; J trimming: 2 bases; junction bases outside the gene matches: 2. The CDR3 contains 14 residues. How the authors handled the data: Estimated nucleated cell counts came from reference gene primer amplification. Clones were read by immunoSEQ multiplex PCR, and TCRdb kept only the in-frame ones, dropping some. The V and J calls and the clone size are those of that table, but D and trimming were determined from the DNA. The sample yields 50,000 to 70,000 clones, more than 60% seen once. The specimen was peripheral blood. This chain joins TRBV6-2 or TRBV6-3 and TRBJ2-7; 9 nucleotides match TRBD2. The TCR comes from a human donor in a cohort sampled during active COVID-19. CDR3 nucleotides: TGTGCCAGCAGTTATCTAGCGGGGACCTACGAGCAGTACTTC. Its protein product is CASSYLAGTYEQYF.